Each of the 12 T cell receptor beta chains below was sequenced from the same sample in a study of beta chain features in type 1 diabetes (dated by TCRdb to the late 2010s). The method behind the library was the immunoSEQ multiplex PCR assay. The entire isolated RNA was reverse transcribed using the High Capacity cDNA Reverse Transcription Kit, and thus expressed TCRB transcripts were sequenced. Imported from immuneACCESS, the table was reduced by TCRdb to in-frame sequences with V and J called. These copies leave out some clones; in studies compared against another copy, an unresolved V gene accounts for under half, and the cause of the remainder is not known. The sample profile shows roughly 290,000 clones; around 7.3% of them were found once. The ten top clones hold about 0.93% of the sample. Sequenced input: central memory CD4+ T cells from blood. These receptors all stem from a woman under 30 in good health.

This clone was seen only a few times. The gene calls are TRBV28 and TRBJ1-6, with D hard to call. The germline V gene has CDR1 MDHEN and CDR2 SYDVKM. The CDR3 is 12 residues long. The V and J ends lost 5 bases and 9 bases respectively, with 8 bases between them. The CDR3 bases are TGTGCCAGCAGTCCCCCCAGTTCACCCCTCCACTTT. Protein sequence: CASSPPSSPLHF.

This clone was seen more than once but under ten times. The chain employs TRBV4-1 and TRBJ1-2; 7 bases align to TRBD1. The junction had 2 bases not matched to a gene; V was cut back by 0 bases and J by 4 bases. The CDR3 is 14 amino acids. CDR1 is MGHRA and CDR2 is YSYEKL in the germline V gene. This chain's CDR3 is CASSQDDRVYGYTF. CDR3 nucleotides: TGCGCCAGCAGCCAAGATGACAGGGTCTATGGCTACACCTTC.

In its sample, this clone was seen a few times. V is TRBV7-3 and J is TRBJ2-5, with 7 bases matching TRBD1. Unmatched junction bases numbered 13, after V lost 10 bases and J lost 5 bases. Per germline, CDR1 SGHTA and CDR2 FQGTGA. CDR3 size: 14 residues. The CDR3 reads CATLNRDSVETQYF. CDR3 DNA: TGTGCCACCCTAAACCGGGACAGCGTGGAGACCCAGTACTTC.

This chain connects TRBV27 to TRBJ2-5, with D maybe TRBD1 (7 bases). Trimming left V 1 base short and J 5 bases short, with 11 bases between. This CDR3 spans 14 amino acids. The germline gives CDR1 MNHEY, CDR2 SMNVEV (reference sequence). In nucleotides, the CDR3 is TGTGCCAGCAGTTTATATTCAGGGGGGGAGACCCAGTACTTC. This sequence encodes CASSLYSGGETQYF.

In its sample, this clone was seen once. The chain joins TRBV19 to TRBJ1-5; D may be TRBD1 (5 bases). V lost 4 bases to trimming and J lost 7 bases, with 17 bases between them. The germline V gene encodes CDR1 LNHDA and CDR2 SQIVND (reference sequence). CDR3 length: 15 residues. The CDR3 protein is CASSRWDYLNQPQHF. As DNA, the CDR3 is TGTGCCAGTAGTAGATGGGACTATCTAAACCAGCCCCAGCATTTT.

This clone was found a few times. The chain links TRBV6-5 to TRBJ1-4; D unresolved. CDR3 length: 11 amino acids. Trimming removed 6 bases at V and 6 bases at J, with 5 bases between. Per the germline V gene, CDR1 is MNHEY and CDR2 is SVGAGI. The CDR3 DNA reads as TGTGCCAGCAGAGACTATGAAAAACTGTTTTTT. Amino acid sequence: CASRDYEKLFF.

The CDR3 spells CASSFLSSNEKLFF. Here the CDR3 DNA reads TGTGCCAGCAGTTTTCTCAGTTCTAATGAAAAACTGTTTTTT. The chain carries TRBV6-6 and TRBJ1-4; no reliable D call. Germline V gene sequence: CDR1 MNHNY, CDR2 SVGAGI (reference sequence). V was pared by 4 bases and J by 3 bases, with 9 bases between. This CDR3 has 14 residues.

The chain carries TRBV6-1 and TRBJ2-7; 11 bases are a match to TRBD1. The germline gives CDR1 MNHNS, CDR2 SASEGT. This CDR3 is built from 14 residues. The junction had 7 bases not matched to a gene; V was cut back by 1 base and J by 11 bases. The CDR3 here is CASSEGWGQGEKYV. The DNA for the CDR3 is TGTGCCAGCAGTGAAGGTTGGGGACAGGGGGAAAAGTACGTC.

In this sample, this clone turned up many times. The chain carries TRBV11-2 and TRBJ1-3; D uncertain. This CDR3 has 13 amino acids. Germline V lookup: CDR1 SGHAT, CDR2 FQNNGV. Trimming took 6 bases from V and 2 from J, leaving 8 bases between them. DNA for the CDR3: TGTGCCAGCAGTTTCGCCGCTGGAAACACCATATATTTT. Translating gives CASSFAAGNTIYF.

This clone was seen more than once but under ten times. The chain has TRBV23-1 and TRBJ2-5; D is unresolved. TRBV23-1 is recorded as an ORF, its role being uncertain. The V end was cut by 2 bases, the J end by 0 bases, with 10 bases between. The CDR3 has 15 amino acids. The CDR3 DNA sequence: TGCGCCAGCAGTCAACATTCCGACAACCAAGAGACCCAGTACTTC. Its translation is CASSQHSDNQETQYF.

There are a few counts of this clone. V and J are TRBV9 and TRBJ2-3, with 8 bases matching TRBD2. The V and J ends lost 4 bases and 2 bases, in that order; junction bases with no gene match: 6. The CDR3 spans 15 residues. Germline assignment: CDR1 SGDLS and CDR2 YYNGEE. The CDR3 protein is CASSRGLGNTDTQYF. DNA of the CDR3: TGTGCCAGCAGCCGGGGACTAGGTAACACAGATACGCAGTATTTT.

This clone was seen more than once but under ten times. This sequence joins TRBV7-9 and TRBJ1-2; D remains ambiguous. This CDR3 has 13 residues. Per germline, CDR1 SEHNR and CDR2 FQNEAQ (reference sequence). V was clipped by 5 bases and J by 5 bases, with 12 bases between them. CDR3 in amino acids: CASSQDPAYGYTF. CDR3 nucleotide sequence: TGTGCCAGCAGCCAAGACCCGGCATATGGCTACACCTTC.